Below are 30 T cell receptor beta chains sequenced from a single sample in a study of T cell responses to AZD1222 COVID-19 vaccine. Clones were sequenced by immunoSEQ multiplex PCR, and TCRdb holds only the in-frame ones, with some missing. Of around 160,000 clones in the sample, 94% were seen once. The source material was peripheral blood, sampled 28 days after the second AZD1222 dose. These receptors all stem from an adult who received the AZD1222 COVID-19 vaccine.

The J gene is TRBJ2-2, the V gene TRBV7-3; D is unclear. Trimming pared 5 bases from V and 4 bases from J, leaving 8 bases between. CDR3 length: 13 amino acids. Germline-derived CDR1 and CDR2 are SGHTA and FQGTGA. CDR3 in DNA: TGTGCCAGCAGCACTGGAAGCACCGGGGAGCTGTTTTTT. Protein product: CASSTGSTGELFF.

This chain uses TRBV28 with TRBJ1-3, with D maybe TRBD1 (5 bases). This CDR3 is 21 amino acids long. Germline V lookup: CDR1 MDHEN, CDR2 SYDVKM. V lost 2 bases and J 0 bases, leaving 26 bases between the germline ends. As DNA, the CDR3 is TGTGCCAGCAGTTTAGCTCGGCTATGGGAGGGGCAGGCCTACTCTGGAAACACCATATATTTT. The encoded protein is CASSLARLWEGQAYSGNTIYF.

The V call is TRBV12-3 or TRBV12-4, the J call TRBJ1-2, with D uncertain. Deletions cut 3 bases from V and 5 bases from J, with 7 bases between. The CDR3 has 12 amino acids. The CDR3 DNA reads TGTGCCAGCAGTTTGGTAGGGTATGGCTACACCTTC. The encoded protein is CASSLVGYGYTF.

The V call is TRBV6-5, the J call TRBJ2-7; TRBD1 matches 12 bases. This CDR3 is built from 14 residues. Per germline, CDR1 MNHEY and CDR2 SVGAGI. Trimming took 8 bases from V and 4 from J; bases not matched to a gene: 6. The CDR3 reads CASPGDRGRYEQYF. In nucleotides, the CDR3 is TGTGCCAGCCCGGGGGACAGGGGGCGATACGAGCAGTACTTC.

A note on this clone: This sample also contains other DNA sequences that code for the same CDR3. The chain is built from TRBV27 and TRBJ1-1, with D maybe TRBD1 (6 bases). The CDR3 length is 13 residues. CDR1 is MNHEY and CDR2 is SMNVEV in the germline V gene (reference sequence). Trimming shortened V by 0 bases and J by 4 bases, and 6 bases separated the two germline ends. CDR3 sequence reads: CASSLSGGTEAFF. The CDR3 DNA is TGTGCCAGCAGTTTATCAGGGGGCACTGAAGCTTTCTTT.

The chain carries TRBV28 and TRBJ1-2, with TRBD1 matching over 7 bases. V lost 4 bases and J lost 5; bases outside the gene matches: 7. CDR1 and CDR2 from the germline V gene are MDHEN and SYDVKM. The CDR3 covers 14 residues. Here the CDR3 DNA reads TGTGCCAGCAGTTCAACAGGGGTTAGGTATGGCTACACCTTC. The encoded protein is CASSSTGVRYGYTF.

This chain uses TRBV4-2 with TRBJ1-5, with D possibly TRBD1 on 5 matching bases. V lost 4 bases to trimming and J lost 3 bases, with 13 bases between them. The CDR3 covers 15 residues. Germline V CDR1 and CDR2: LGHNA, YNFKEQ. The CDR3 DNA reads as TGTGCCAGCAGCCCCTCTACAGGCACCAATCAGCCCCAGCATTTT. Amino acids: CASSPSTGTNQPQHF.

The chain joins TRBV30 to TRBJ1-1; the D is unclear. Trimming pared 0 bases from V and 4 bases from J, leaving 9 bases between. Germline lookup yields CDR1 GTSNPN and CDR2 SVGIG (reference sequence). This CDR3 has 13 residues. The CDR3 reads CAWSVSEATEAFF. The CDR3 DNA sequence: TGTGCCTGGAGTGTAAGTGAGGCCACTGAAGCTTTCTTT.

A few counts support this clone. The V call is TRBV7-2, the J call TRBJ2-1; D might be TRBD1 or TRBD2, each matching 5 bases. Per germline, CDR1 SGHTA and CDR2 FQGNSA. V gave up 5 bases and J gave up 2 bases, with 10 bases separating them. The CDR3 runs to 14 residues. The CDR3 here is CASSRDLPYNEQFF. The CDR3 DNA is TGTGCCAGCAGCCGGGACCTACCCTACAATGAGCAGTTCTTC.

The J gene is TRBJ1-1, the V gene TRBV3-1 (or the pseudogene TRBV3-2); 9 nucleotides align to TRBD1. CDR1 is LGHDT and CDR2 is YNNKEL in the germline V gene (reference sequence). V shed 4 bases and J 1 base; nucleotides not matched to a gene: 1. This CDR3 contains 14 residues. The CDR3 reads CASSLQGANTEAFF. CDR3 DNA sequence: TGTGCCAGCAGCCTACAGGGGGCGAACACTGAAGCTTTCTTT.

The rearrangement uses TRBV15 and TRBJ1-6, with D uncertain. Trimming shortened V by 5 bases and J by 0 bases, and 11 bases separated the two germline ends. This CDR3 is 16 amino acids long. Looked up from germline, CDR1 is LNHNV and CDR2 is YYDKDF (reference sequence). The DNA for the CDR3 is TGTGCCACCAGCGCATTTTCAAGCTCCTATAATTCACCCCTCCACTTT. Residues: CATSAFSSSYNSPLHF. Using reference TRBV15 and TRBJ1-6 for the parts outside the CDR3, the full variable domain is DAMVIQNPRYQVTQFGKPVTLSCSQTLNHNVMYWYQQKSSQAPKLLFHYYDKDFNNEADTPDNFQSRRPNTSFCFLDIRSPGLGDTAMYLCATSAFSSSYNSPLHFGNGTRLTVT.

The rearrangement uses TRBV6-6 and TRBJ1-3, with 8 nucleotides matching TRBD1. There are 16 residues in the CDR3. Germline lookup yields CDR1 MNHNY and CDR2 SVGAGI (reference sequence). The trim removed 4 bases at V and 0 bases at J, leaving 5 bases unmatched. The CDR3 region is CASSSGTGGSGNTIYF. CDR3 nucleotide sequence: TGTGCCAGCAGTTCCGGGACAGGCGGCTCTGGAAACACCATATATTTT.

The V gene is TRBV19, the J gene TRBJ1-2; 7 nucleotides align to TRBD1. Germline-derived CDR1 and CDR2 are LNHDA and SQIVND (reference sequence). Unmatched junction bases numbered 11, after V lost 9 bases and J lost 7 bases. This CDR3 has 13 residues. This CDR3 reads CASPGQTFVGYTF. CDR3 sequence (DNA): TGTGCCAGCCCGGGACAGACCTTCGTTGGCTACACCTTC.

This clone was observed a single time. The chain couples TRBV5-8 to TRBJ1-5; D gene ambiguous. The V gene's germline CDR1 is SGHTS and CDR2 YDEGEE. This CDR3 is 14 amino acids long. V lost 0 bases and J 5 bases, leaving 9 bases between the germline ends. In nucleotides, the CDR3 is TGTGCCAGCAGCTTGGGAACAGCTTATCAGCCCCAGCATTTT. This sequence encodes CASSLGTAYQPQHF.

The CDR3 sequence: CASSAGQSPNEKLFF. CDR3 nucleotide sequence: TGTGCCAGCAGCGCCGGGCAATCTCCAAATGAAAAACTGTTTTTT. The gene calls are TRBV7-6 and TRBJ1-4, with no clear D. V lost 5 bases to trimming and J lost 5 bases, with 15 bases between them. The germline V gene encodes CDR1 SGHVS and CDR2 FNYEAQ. This CDR3 is built from 15 residues.

The J gene is TRBJ2-3, the V gene TRBV10-3; a weak D match, TRBD2 (5 bases). V lost 0 bases and J lost 3, with 10 bases in between. The CDR3 length is 15 residues. Germline V gives CDR1 ENHRY, CDR2 SYGVKD. The CDR3 sequence: CAISESNWETDTQYF. The CDR3 DNA is TGTGCCATCAGTGAGTCGAATTGGGAGACAGATACGCAGTATTTT.

V usage is TRBV13 and J usage is TRBJ1-4; D ambiguous. In germline, CDR1 is PRHDT, CDR2 FYEKMQ (reference sequence). V lost 0 bases, J lost 0 bases, and 8 bases lay in between. There are 16 residues in the CDR3. CDR3 bases: TGTGCCAGCAGCTTAGGGGACGGCTCAACTAATGAAAAACTGTTTTTT. It codes for CASSLGDGSTNEKLFF.

The CDR3 reads CASSLLGTSTDTQYF. The CDR3, as DNA: TGTGCCAGCAGTTTATTGGGCACGTCCACAGATACGCAGTATTTT. V is TRBV28 and J is TRBJ2-3; D remains unclear. The CDR3 is 15 amino acids. Germline values: CDR1 MDHEN, CDR2 SYDVKM. V was shortened by 1 base and J by 2 bases, with 10 bases between the two germline ends.

V usage is TRBV18 and J usage is TRBJ1-1; D is perhaps TRBD1 (5 bases). Germline-derived CDR1 and CDR2 are KGHSH and LQKENI. Deletions cut 2 bases from V and 1 base from J, with 11 bases between. The CDR3 loop spans 15 amino acids. CDR3 sequence: CASSPLARANTEAFF. CDR3 nucleotide sequence: TGTGCCAGCTCACCATTGGCCAGGGCGAACACTGAAGCTTTCTTT.

The chain uses TRBV18 and TRBJ2-7; D might be TRBD2 (5 bases). V was trimmed by 4 bases and J by 0 bases, leaving 22 bases between them. Germline V gene sequence: CDR1 KGHSH, CDR2 LQKENI. CDR3 length: 18 residues. The CDR3 DNA reads TGTGCCAGCTCACTCACCCTGGGGAAGGGAGTGGGCTCCTACGAGCAGTACTTC. It encodes CASSLTLGKGVGSYEQYF.

The rearrangement uses TRBV5-5 and TRBJ2-7, with D tentatively TRBD1 (6 bases). The CDR3 totals 14 residues. Germline V gene data show CDR1 as SGHKS and CDR2 as YYEKEE (reference sequence). Trimming took 4 bases from V and 7 from J, leaving 18 bases between them. CDR3 sequence (DNA): TGTGCCAGCAGCGTTATCCCAGGGGACCGGGAGCAGTACTTC. Its protein product is CASSVIPGDREQYF.

The chain links TRBV4-2 to TRBJ2-3; TRBD2 matches 11 bases. Germline trimming cut 4 bases from V and 2 bases from J; bases unmatched to any gene: 2. This CDR3 region has 15 residues. Germline V CDR1 and CDR2: LGHNA, YNFKEQ. The CDR3 coding sequence is TGTGCCAGCAGCCCGGGACTAGCGGTCACAGATACGCAGTATTTT. This sequence encodes CASSPGLAVTDTQYF.

The V and J genes are TRBV20-1 and TRBJ1-2; D might be TRBD1 (5 bases). Trimming pared 3 bases from V and 6 bases from J, leaving 17 bases between. Germline-derived CDR1 and CDR2 are DFQATT and SNEGSKA (reference sequence). The CDR3 loop spans 14 amino acids. The DNA for the CDR3 is TGCAGTGCTAGTCCAGGGTTCGTTTCTGATGGCTACACCTTC. Translation: CSASPGFVSDGYTF.

This chain uses TRBV7-9 with TRBJ1-1; D might be TRBD1 (6 bases). Germline values: CDR1 SEHNR, CDR2 FQNEAQ (reference sequence). The CDR3 is 15 amino acids. V shed 5 bases and J shed 3 bases, with 16 bases lying between them. CDR3 DNA sequence: TGTGCCAGCAGCGTACAACAGGGTGTTGACACTGAAGCTTTCTTT. Translated, it gives CASSVQQGVDTEAFF.

This clone was seen a single time. The V gene is TRBV28, the J gene TRBJ1-4; D uncertain. V lost 4 bases, J lost 4 bases, and 10 bases lay in between. This CDR3 region has 14 residues. CDR1 is MDHEN, CDR2 SYDVKM, per germline. CDR3 region: CASSSGAVNEKLFF. The CDR3 DNA reads TGTGCCAGCAGTTCCGGTGCCGTTAATGAAAAACTGTTTTTT.

V gene TRBV29-1 combines with J gene TRBJ2-5; a possible D gene is TRBD1 (5 bases). The V gene lost 7 bases and the J gene lost 2 bases, with 11 bases spanning the gap. The germline V gene encodes CDR1 SQVTM and CDR2 ANQGSEA. CDR3 length: 12 amino acids. The CDR3 loop is CSGTTSQETQYF. CDR3 sequence (DNA): TGCAGCGGGACAACCTCTCAAGAGACCCAGTACTTC.

V and J are TRBV12-3 or TRBV12-4 and TRBJ2-3; D gene ambiguous. The CDR3 spans 13 residues. Trimming pared 7 bases from V and 5 bases from J, leaving 13 bases between. The CDR3 region is CASTSSLGDTQYF. The CDR3 DNA reads TGTGCCAGCACCAGCTCCTTGGGAGATACGCAGTATTTT.

J is TRBJ1-1 and V is TRBV3-1 (or the pseudogene TRBV3-2); D is undetermined. Deletions cut 3 bases from V and 2 bases from J, with 10 bases between. Germline CDR1 reads LGHDT; CDR2 reads YNNKEL (reference sequence). CDR3 length equals 14 residues. This CDR3 reads CASSQWGINTEAFF. DNA of the CDR3: TGTGCCAGCAGCCAGTGGGGAATCAACACTGAAGCTTTCTTT.

This sequence joins TRBV19 and TRBJ2-2; D is unclear. Per the germline V gene, CDR1 is LNHDA and CDR2 is SQIVND (reference sequence). V lost 10 bases and J 8 bases, leaving 11 bases between the germline ends. The CDR3 has 11 amino acids. The CDR3 bases are TGTGCCACAATAGGTGGAGGGGAGCTGTTTTTT. Translation: CATIGGGELFF.

The chain couples TRBV27 to TRBJ1-1; a possible D gene is TRBD1 (6 bases). V was clipped by 3 bases and J by 0 bases, with 23 bases between them. The CDR3 sequence is 19 residues long. From germline, CDR1 is MNHEY and CDR2 SMNVEV (reference sequence). This CDR3 reads CASSFSASLDRIMNTEAFF. Here the CDR3 DNA reads TGTGCCAGCAGTTTTTCCGCAAGTCTTGACAGGATCATGAACACTGAAGCTTTCTTT.